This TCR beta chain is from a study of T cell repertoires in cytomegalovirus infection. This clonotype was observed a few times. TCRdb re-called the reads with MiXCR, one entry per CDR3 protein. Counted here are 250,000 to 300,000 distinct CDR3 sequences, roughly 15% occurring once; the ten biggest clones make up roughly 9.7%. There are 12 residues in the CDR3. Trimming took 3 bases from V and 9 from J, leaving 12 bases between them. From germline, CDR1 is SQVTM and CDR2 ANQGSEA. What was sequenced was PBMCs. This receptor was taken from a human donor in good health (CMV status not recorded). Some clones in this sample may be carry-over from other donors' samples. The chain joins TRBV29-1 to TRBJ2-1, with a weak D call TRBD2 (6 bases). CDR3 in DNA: TGCAGCGTTGACTGGTCCGGGAGTGAGCAGTTCTTC. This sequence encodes CSVDWSGSEQFF.